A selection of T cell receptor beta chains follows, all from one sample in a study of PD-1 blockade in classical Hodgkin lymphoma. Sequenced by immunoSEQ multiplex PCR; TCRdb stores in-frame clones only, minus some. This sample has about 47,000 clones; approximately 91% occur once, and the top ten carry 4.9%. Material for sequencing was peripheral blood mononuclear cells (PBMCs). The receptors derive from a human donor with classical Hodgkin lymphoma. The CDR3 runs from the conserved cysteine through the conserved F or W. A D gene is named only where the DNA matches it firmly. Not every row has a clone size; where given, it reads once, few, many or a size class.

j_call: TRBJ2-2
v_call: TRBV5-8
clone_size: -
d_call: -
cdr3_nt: TGTGCCAGCAGCTTGGCGACGCTAGTGACCGGGGAGCTGTTTTTT
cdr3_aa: CASSLATLVTGELFF

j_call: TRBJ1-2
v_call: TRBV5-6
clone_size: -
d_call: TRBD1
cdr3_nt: TGTGCCAGCAGCTTGGGACAGGGGAATGGGGGCTACACCTTC
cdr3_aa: CASSLGQGNGGYTF

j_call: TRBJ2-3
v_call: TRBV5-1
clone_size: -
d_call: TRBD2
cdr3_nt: TGCGCCAGCAGCCGTACCGGGACTAGCGGGAGTGGAGATACGCAGTATTTT
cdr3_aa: CASSRTGTSGSGDTQYF

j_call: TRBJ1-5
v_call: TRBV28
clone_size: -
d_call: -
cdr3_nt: TGTGCCAGCAGTTTAACCCCGGCGAGGCGCAATCAGCCCCAGCATTTT
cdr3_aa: CASSLTPARRNQPQHF

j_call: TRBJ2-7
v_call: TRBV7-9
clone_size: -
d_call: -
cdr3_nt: TGTGCCAGCAGCTCCGCAGGGCTCCCGTACGAGCAGTACTTC
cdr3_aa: CASSSAGLPYEQYF

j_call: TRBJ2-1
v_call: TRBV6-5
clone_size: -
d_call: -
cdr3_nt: TGTGCCAGCAGTTCACGGAGGAATGAGCAGTTCTTC
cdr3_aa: CASSSRRNEQFF

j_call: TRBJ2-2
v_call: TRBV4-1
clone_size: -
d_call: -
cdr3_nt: TGCGCCAGCAGCCATTCGAACAGGGTAGACGGGGAGCTGTTTTTT
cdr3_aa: CASSHSNRVDGELFF

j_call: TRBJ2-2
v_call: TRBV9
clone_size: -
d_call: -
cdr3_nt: TGTGCCAGCAGCCCGAGCTCGTCCGGGGAGCTGTTTTTT
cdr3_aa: CASSPSSSGELFF

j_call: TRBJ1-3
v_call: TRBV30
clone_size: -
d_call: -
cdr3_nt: TGTGCCTGGAGCACGGGAAGGACTGGAAACACCATATATTTT
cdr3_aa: CAWSTGRTGNTIYF

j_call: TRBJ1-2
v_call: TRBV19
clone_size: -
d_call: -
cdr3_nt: TGTGCCAGTAGTCTGCAGGGAAGATATGGCTACACCTTC
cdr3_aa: CASSLQGRYGYTF

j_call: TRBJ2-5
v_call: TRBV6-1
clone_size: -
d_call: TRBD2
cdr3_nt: TGTGCCAGCAGCCCTGGGACTAGCGTAGAGACCCAGTACTTC
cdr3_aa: CASSPGTSVETQYF

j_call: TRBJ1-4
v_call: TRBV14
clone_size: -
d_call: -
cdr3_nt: TGTGCCAGCAGCCCATTAGACAGTACCTTTAATGAAAAACTGTTTTTT
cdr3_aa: CASSPLDSTFNEKLFF

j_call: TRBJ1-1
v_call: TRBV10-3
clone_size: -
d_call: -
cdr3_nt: TGTGCCATCACCGGGGGCCCTAGTGTAAGGACTGAAGCTTTCTTT
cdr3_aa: CAITGGPSVRTEAFF

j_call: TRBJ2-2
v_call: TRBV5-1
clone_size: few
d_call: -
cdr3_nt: TGCGCCAGCAGCATTTCCCCGGGACTCGTCAACACCGGGGAGCTGTTTTTT
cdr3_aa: CASSISPGLVNTGELFF

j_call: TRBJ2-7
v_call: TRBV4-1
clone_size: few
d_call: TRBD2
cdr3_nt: TGCGCCAGCAGCCATCAAAGGCTAGCGGGAGTTTTAGTAGAGCAGTACTTC
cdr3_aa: CASSHQRLAGVLVEQYF

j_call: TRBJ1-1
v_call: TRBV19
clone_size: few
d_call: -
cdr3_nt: TGTGCCAGTAGCGAGACCGGGACACTTGGGGCTGAAGCTTTCTTT
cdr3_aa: CASSETGTLGAEAFF

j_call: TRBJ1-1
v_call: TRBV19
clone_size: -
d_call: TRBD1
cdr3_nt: TGTGCCAGTAGTATAAGGGAAATTGGACAGGGAGGGACTGAAGCTTTCTTT
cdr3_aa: CASSIREIGQGGTEAFF

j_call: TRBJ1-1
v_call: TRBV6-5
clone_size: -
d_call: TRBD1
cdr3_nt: TGTGCCAGCAGTTACTCCAGGGGGCCGGGAGCTTTCTTT
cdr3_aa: CASSYSRGPGAFF

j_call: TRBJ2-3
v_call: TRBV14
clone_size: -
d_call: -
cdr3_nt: TGTGCCAGCAGCCAAGATTCTGGACTACGCACAGATACGCAGTATTTT
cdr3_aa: CASSQDSGLRTDTQYF

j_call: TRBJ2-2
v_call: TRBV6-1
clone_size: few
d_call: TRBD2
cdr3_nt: TGTGCCAGCAGTGAACGGCTAGCGGCCATTAGGGAGCTGTTTTTT
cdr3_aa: CASSERLAAIRELFF

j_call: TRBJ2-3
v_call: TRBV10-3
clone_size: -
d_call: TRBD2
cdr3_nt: TGTGCCATCAGTGATTCTCCCGGGACTAGCCCTACGCAGTATTTT
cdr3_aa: CAISDSPGTSPTQYF

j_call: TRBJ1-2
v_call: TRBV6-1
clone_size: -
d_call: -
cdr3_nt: TGTGCCAGCAGTTCGCGGCCAGGCTATGGCTACACCTTC
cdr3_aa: CASSSRPGYGYTF